This TCR beta chain was identified in a study of PD-L1 blockade in urothelial cancer. Indicated time point: pretreatment peripheral blood. The number of samples from each patient was between 1 and 8, taken pretreatment and on-treatment. The assay was immunoSEQ multiplex PCR, and TCRdb's table has in-frame clones only and misses some. The repertoire includes around 130,000 clones, 65% to 85% of them detected once, and 3.2% sits in the top ten. Trimming took 3 bases from V and 5 from J, leaving 14 bases between them. Germline CDR1 is MDHEN and CDR2 is SYDVKM. There are 15 residues in the CDR3. Sequences were derived from PBMCs, sampled around atezolizumab (anti-PD-L1) treatment. The chain has TRBV28 and TRBJ1-5, with D possibly matching TRBD1 (6 bases). This clonotype was obtained from a man aged 45-65 years with urothelial cancer. Here the CDR3 reads CASSFFIPGDQPQHF. DNA of the CDR3: TGTGCCAGCAGTTTTTTTATTCCAGGGGATCAGCCCCAGCATTTT.